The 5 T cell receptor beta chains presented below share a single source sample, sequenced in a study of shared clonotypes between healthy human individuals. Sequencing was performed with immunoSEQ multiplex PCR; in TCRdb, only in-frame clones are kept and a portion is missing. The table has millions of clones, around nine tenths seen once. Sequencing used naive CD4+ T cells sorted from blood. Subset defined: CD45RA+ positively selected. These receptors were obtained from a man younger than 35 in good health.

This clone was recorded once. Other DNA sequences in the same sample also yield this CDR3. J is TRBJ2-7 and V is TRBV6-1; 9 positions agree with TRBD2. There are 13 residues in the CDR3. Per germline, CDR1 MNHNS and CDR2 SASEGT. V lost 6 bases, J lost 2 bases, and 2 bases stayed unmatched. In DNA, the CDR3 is TGTGCCAGCAGGACTAGCGGAACCTACGAGCAGTACTTC. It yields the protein CASRTSGTYEQYF.

The CDR3 region is CASSLQTGSEAFF. CDR3 DNA sequence: TGTGCCAGCAGCCTCCAGACAGGGAGTGAAGCTTTCTTT. V usage is TRBV7-9 and J usage is TRBJ1-1, with TRBD1 matching 7 bases. The germline V gene encodes CDR1 SEHNR and CDR2 FQNEAQ (reference sequence). CDR3 length: 13 amino acids. With 5 bases clipped from V and 7 bases from J, the junction kept 7 bases outside the gene matches.

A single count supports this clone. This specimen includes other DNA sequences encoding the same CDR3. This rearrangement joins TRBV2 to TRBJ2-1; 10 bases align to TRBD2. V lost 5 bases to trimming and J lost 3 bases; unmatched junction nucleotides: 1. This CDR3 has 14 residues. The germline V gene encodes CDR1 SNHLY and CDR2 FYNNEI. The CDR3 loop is CASSRTSGYNEQFF. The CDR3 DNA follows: TGTGCCAGCAGTCGGACTAGCGGCTACAATGAGCAGTTCTTC.

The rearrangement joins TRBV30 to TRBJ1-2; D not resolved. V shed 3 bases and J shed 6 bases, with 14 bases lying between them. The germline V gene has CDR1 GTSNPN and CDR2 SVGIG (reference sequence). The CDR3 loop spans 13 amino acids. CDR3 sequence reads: CAWRGDADNGYTF. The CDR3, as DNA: TGTGCCTGGAGGGGAGACGCGGATAATGGCTACACCTTC.

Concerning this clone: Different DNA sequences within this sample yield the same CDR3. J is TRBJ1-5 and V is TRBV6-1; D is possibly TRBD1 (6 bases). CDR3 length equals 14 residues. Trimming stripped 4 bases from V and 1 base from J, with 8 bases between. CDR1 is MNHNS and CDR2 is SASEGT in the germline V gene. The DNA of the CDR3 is TGTGCCAGCAGTGGGGGACAAAGCAATCAGCCCCAGCATTTT. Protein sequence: CASSGGQSNQPQHF.